Reported below is one TCR beta chain. What it binds is not known. CDR3 size: 14 residues. Trimming shortened V by 7 bases and J by 2 bases, and 18 bases separated the two germline ends. Germline V gives CDR1 DFQATT, CDR2 SNEGSKA (reference sequence). The sample originates from a study of identical twins. Overall study results and limits: Low generation-probability sequences were in excess among twin-shared out-of-frame alpha sequences. Insertions were reduced in abundant cord blood beta clonotypes but not in memory repertoires. Part of the zero-insertion signal could reflect confounding by invariant MAIT and iNKT cells.

A universal primer binding site was introduced by template switching. The final cDNA contained unique molecular identifiers. TCRdb reanalysed the 5' RACE reads using MiXCR and keeps one entry per CDR3 protein. Of under 900,000 distinct CDR3 sequences listed, more than 9% are singletons. This same sample was also part of a study on yellow fever vaccine responses in identical twins.

The TCR comes from a woman in her late teens or twenties in good health. V is TRBV20-1 and J is TRBJ2-7, with D tentatively TRBD2 (5 bases). Sequenced material: PBMCs. The CDR3 DNA sequence: TGCAGTGTACGTCCCGAGGGATATCCCTACGAGCAGTACTTC. As protein: CSVRPEGYPYEQYF.